These T cell receptor beta chains were read from a single sample in a study of immune cell composition in non-small cell lung cancer. Clones were sequenced by immunoSEQ multiplex PCR, and TCRdb holds only the in-frame ones, with some missing. Among about 2,400 clones listed, about 88% were seen once. Sequenced input: lung tumor tissue. The receptors were sampled from a human donor with non-small cell lung cancer. Each CDR3 is given with its conserved first and last residue. D genes are given only for firm matches. Clone size is not always given. Where it is, it says once, few, many or a class for expanded clones.

j_call,clone_size,v_call,cdr3_length,d_call,cdr3_aa,cdr3_nt
TRBJ1-4,-,TRBV5-1,13,-,CASSLTDTEKLFF,TGCGCCAGCAGCTTGACGGACACGGAAAAACTGTTTTTT
TRBJ2-7,-,TRBV7-9,11,-,CASSFTKEQYF,TGTGCCAGCAGCTTCACTAAGGAGCAGTACTTC
TRBJ2-7,-,TRBV10-3,15,-,CAISRSGLNTYEQYF,TGTGCCATCAGTAGATCGGGACTGAACACCTACGAGCAGTACTTC
TRBJ2-7,-,TRBV20-1,10,-,CSALSYEQYF,TGCAGTGCCCTATCCTACGAGCAGTACTTC
TRBJ2-7,-,TRBV6-6,13,TRBD1,CASSRTGYGEQYF,TGTGCCAGCAGCCGGACAGGGTATGGCGAGCAGTACTTC
TRBJ2-3,-,TRBV6-1,15,TRBD2,CASSEESGRSDTQYF,TGTGCCAGCAGTGAAGAAAGCGGGAGGTCGGATACGCAGTATTTT
TRBJ1-1,once,TRBV7-2,13,-,CASSSGTNTEAFF,TGTGCCAGCAGCTCCGGTACGAACACTGAAGCTTTCTTT
TRBJ1-5,-,TRBV5-6,14,-,CASSFRQQSQPQHF,TGTGCCAGCAGTTTCCGTCAACAGAGTCAGCCCCAGCATTTT
TRBJ2-3,-,TRBV7-2,15,-,CASSFPLAGADTQYF,TGTGCCAGCAGCTTCCCGTTGGCAGGCGCAGATACGCAGTATTTT
TRBJ2-6,-,TRBV9,18,-,CASSVVGVLASGANVLTF,TGTGCCAGCAGCGTAGTAGGGGTACTTGCCTCTGGGGCCAACGTCCTGACTTTC
TRBJ2-3,once,TRBV11-3,14,-,CASSLSPAANTQYF,TGTGCCAGCAGCTTGAGTCCTGCGGCGAATACGCAGTATTTT
TRBJ2-7,-,TRBV19,15,TRBD2,CASSLIVAGKYEQYF,TGTGCCAGTAGTCTAATTGTAGCGGGAAAATACGAGCAGTACTTC
TRBJ2-7,-,TRBV29-1,14,-,CSVETDAHRGKQYF,TGCAGCGTTGAGACCGATGCGCACCGGGGGAAGCAGTACTTC
TRBJ1-2,-,TRBV2,15,TRBD1,CASSRQGAEDYGYTF,TGTGCCAGCAGCCGACAGGGGGCCGAGGATTATGGCTACACCTTC
TRBJ1-4,once,TRBV7-2,12,-,CASSTGFEKLFF,TGTGCCAGCAGCACAGGGTTCGAAAAACTGTTTTTT
TRBJ1-2,-,TRBV29-1,12,TRBD1,CSALGTGDGYTF,TGCAGCGCCCTAGGGACAGGCGATGGCTACACCTTC
TRBJ2-7,-,TRBV27,12,-,CASSSIHYEQYF,TGTGCCAGCAGTTCAATACACTACGAGCAGTACTTC
TRBJ2-1,-,TRBV7-8,16,TRBD1,CASSFRGDRVSDEQFF,TGTGCCAGCAGCTTCCGAGGAGACAGGGTCTCTGATGAGCAGTTCTTC
TRBJ2-6,-,TRBV27,19,TRBD1,CASSAWDRGQFAGANVLTF,TGTGCCAGCAGCGCCTGGGACAGGGGTCAGTTCGCTGGGGCCAACGTCCTGACTTTC
TRBJ1-1,-,TRBV28,15,-,CASSFRGAMNTEAFF,TGTGCCAGCAGTTTTAGGGGCGCCATGAACACTGAAGCTTTCTTT
TRBJ2-2,few,TRBV9,14,-,CASSPGHRAGELFF,TGTGCCAGCAGCCCCGGACATCGCGCCGGGGAGCTGTTTTTT
TRBJ1-5,-,TRBV28,12,-,CATAGSNQPQHF,TGTGCCACCGCAGGGAGCAATCAGCCCCAGCATTTT
TRBJ1-2,few,TRBV19,13,TRBD1,CATGQGQPYGYTF,TGTGCCACGGGACAGGGGCAGCCCTATGGCTACACCTTC
TRBJ2-1,few,TRBV9,12,-,CASSQTSNEQFF,TGTGCCAGCAGCCAGACTAGCAATGAGCAGTTCTTC